These 3 T cell receptor beta chains share one sample of origin, sequenced in a study of cytomegalovirus exposure and HLA in healthy donors. PCR employed 60 Vbeta and 13 Jbeta primers. Generated by immunoSEQ multiplex PCR, the TCRdb table keeps only in-frame clones and is missing some. This sample has about 160,000 clones; more than 60% occur once, and the top ten carry around 3.1%. The specimen was PBMCs. All receptors come from a woman between 50 and 59 years old in good health and CMV-seropositive.

This sequence joins TRBV9 and TRBJ2-3, with 9 bases identical to TRBD2. The CDR3 contains 16 residues. Germline CDR1 is SGDLS and CDR2 is YYNGEE. Trimming cost V 3 bases and J 3 bases; bases outside gene matches: 8. As DNA, the CDR3 is TGTGCCAGCAGCGCCCTCACGGGACTAGCTACAGATACGCAGTATTTT. It codes for CASSALTGLATDTQYF.

The chain is built from TRBV2 and TRBJ2-1, with 9 bases that match TRBD2. CDR3 length: 15 amino acids. Unmatched junction bases numbered 7, after V lost 4 bases and J lost 6 bases. CDR1 and CDR2 (germline): SNHLY, FYNNEI. CDR3 nucleotide sequence: TGTGCCAGCAGTGCTGGCGGGGGACTAGCCAATGAGCAGTTCTTC. It codes for CASSAGGGLANEQFF. The full variable domain, rest sourced from reference TRBV2 and TRBJ2-1, is EPEVTQTPSHQVTQMGQEVILRCVPISNHLYFYWYRQILGQKVEFLVSFYNNEISEKSEIFDDQFSVERPDGSNFTLKIRSTKLEDSAMYFCASSAGGGLANEQFFGPGTRLTVL.

As DNA, the CDR3 is TGTGCCAGCAGTGACGCTAGCGGGACCTACGAGCAGTACTTC. Amino acid sequence: CASSDASGTYEQYF. The chain links TRBV2 to TRBJ2-7; 9 nucleotides line up with TRBD2. This CDR3 comprises 14 residues. The V and J ends lost 3 bases and 2 bases, in that order; junction bases with no gene match: 2. Germline CDR1 is SNHLY and CDR2 is FYNNEI.